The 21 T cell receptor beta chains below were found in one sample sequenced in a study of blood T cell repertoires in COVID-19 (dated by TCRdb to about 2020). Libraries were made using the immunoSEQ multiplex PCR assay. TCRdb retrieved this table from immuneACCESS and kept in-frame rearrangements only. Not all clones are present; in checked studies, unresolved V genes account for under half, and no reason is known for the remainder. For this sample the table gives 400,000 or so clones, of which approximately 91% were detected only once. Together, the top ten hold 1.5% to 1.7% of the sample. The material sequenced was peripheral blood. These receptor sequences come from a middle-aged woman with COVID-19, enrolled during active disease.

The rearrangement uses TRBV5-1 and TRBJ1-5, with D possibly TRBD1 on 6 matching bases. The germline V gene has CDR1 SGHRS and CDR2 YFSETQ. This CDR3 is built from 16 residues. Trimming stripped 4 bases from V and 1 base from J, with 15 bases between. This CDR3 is CASSLGGGPSNQPQHF. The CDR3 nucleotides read TGCGCCAGCAGCCTAGGCGGGGGGCCAAGCAATCAGCCCCAGCATTTT.

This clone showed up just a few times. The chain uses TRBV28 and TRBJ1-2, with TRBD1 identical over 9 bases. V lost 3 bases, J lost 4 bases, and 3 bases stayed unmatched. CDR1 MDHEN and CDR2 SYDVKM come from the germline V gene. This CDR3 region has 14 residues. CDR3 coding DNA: TGTGCCAGCAGTTTTCGGGACAGGGCCTATGGCTACACCTTC. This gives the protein CASSFRDRAYGYTF.

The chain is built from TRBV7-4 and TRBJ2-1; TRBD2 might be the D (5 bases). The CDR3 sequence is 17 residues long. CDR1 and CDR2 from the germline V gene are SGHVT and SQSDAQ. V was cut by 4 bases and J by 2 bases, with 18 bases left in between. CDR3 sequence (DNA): TGTGCCAGCAGCTCTAGCCTTGACAATGAGGCCTACAATGAGCAGTTCTTC. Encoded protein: CASSSSLDNEAYNEQFF.

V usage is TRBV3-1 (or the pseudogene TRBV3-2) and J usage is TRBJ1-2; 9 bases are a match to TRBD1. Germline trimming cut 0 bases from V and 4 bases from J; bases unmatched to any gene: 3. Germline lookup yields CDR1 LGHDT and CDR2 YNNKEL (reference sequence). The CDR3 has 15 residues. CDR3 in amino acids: CASSQDWGQGYGYTF. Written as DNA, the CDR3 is TGTGCCAGCAGCCAAGATTGGGGACAGGGCTATGGCTACACCTTC.

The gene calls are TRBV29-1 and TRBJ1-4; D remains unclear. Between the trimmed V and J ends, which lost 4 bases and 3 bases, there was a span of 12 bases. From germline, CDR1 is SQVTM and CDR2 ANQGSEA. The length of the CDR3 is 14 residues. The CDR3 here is CSVAGEPANEKLFF. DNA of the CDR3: TGCAGCGTTGCCGGGGAGCCGGCTAATGAAAAACTGTTTTTT.

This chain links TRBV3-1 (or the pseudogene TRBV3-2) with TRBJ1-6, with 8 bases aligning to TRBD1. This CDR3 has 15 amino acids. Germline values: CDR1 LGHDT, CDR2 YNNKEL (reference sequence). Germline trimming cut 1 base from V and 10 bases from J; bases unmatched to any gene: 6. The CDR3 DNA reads TGTGCCAGCAGCCAAGGGACAGGGAATAGGTCACCCCTCCACTTT. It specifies CASSQGTGNRSPLHF.

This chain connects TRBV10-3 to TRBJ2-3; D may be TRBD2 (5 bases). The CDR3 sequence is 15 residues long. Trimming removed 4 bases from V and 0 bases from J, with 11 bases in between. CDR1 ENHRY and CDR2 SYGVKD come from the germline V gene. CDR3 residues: CAISGEAVSTDTQYF. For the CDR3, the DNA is TGTGCCATCAGTGGTGAAGCGGTTAGCACAGATACGCAGTATTTT.

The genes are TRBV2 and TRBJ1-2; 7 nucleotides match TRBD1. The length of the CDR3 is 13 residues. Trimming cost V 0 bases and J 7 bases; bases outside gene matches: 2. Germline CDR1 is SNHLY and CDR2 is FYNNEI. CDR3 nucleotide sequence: TGTGCCAGCAGTGAAGCGGAGGGGGCTGGCTACACCTTC. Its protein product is CASSEAEGAGYTF.

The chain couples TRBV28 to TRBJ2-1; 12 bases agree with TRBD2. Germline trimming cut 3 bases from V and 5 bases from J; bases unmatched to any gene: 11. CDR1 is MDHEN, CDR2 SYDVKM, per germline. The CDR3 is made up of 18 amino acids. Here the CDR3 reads CASSFPLAGGLHNNEQFF. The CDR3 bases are TGTGCCAGCAGTTTCCCACTAGCGGGAGGACTCCATAACAATGAGCAGTTCTTC.

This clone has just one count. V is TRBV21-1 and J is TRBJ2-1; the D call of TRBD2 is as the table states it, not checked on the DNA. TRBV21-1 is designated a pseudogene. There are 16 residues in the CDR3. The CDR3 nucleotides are TGTGCCAGCATCCAAGTCGGGCTAGCGGACTACAATGAGCAGTTCTTC. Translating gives CASIQVGLADYNEQFF.

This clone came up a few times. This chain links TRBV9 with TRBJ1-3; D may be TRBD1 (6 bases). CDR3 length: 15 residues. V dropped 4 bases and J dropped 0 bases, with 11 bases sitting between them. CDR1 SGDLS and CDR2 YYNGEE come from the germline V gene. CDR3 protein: CASSSLGASGNTIYF. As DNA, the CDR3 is TGTGCCAGCAGCTCCCTGGGGGCCTCTGGAAACACCATATATTTT.

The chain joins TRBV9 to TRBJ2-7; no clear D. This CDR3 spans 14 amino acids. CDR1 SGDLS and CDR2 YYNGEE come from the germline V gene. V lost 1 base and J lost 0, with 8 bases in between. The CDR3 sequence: CASSVSSFSYEQYF. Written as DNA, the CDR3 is TGTGCCAGCAGCGTAAGTAGCTTCTCCTACGAGCAGTACTTC.

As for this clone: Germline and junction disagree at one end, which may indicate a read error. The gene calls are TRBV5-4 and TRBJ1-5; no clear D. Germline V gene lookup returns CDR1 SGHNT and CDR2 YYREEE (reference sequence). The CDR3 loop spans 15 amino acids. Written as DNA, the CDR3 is TGTGCCAGCAGCTTGGGGGTCGCTAGCGATCAGCCCCAGCATTTT. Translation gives CASSLGVASDQPQHF.

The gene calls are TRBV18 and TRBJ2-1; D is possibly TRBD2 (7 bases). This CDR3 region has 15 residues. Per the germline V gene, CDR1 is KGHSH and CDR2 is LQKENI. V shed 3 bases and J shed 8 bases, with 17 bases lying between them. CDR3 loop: CASSPPDLGGHEQFF. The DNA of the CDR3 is TGTGCCAGCTCACCCCCGGACCTCGGGGGGCATGAGCAGTTCTTC.

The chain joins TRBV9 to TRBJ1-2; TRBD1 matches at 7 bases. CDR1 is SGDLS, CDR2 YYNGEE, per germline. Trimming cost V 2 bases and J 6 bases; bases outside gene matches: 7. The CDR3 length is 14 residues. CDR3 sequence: CASSVGGGENGYTF. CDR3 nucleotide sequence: TGTGCCAGCAGCGTCGGAGGGGGCGAAAATGGCTACACCTTC.

Here the CDR3 DNA reads TGTGCCTGGACTAGCGGGTTTAGAAAGCAGTATTTT. Protein product: CAWTSGFRKQYF. This rearrangement joins TRBV30 to TRBJ2-3; 8 bases fit TRBD2. CDR1 and CDR2 from the germline V gene are GTSNPN and SVGIG (reference sequence). The V gene end was trimmed by 4 bases and the J gene end by 11 bases; junction bases not matched to a gene: 8. The length of the CDR3 is 12 residues.

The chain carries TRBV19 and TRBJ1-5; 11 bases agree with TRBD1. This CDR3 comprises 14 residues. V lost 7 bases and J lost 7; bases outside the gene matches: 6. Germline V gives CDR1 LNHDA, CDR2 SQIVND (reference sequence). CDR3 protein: CASIGQGATQPQHF. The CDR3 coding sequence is TGTGCCAGTATAGGACAGGGGGCTACGCAGCCCCAGCATTTT.

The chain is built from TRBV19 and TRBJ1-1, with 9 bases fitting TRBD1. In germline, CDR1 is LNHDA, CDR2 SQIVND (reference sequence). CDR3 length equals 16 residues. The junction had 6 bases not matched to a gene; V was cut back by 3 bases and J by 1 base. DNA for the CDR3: TGTGCCAGTAGTATCTTACAGGGGGCAAGGAACACTGAAGCTTTCTTT. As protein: CASSILQGARNTEAFF.

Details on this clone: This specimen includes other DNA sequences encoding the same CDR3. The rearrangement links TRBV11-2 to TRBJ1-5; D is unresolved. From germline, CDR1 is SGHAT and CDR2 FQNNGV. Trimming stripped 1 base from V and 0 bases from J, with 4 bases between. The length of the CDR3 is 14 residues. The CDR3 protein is CASSLAGSNQPQHF. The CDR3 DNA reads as TGTGCCAGCAGCTTAGCAGGTAGCAATCAGCCCCAGCATTTT.

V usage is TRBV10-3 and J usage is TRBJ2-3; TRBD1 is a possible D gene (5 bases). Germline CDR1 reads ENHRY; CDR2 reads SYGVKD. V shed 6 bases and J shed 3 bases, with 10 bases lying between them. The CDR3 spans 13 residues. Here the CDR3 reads CAIRGRATDTQYF. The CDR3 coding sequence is TGTGCCATCAGGGGCAGGGCAACAGATACGCAGTATTTT.

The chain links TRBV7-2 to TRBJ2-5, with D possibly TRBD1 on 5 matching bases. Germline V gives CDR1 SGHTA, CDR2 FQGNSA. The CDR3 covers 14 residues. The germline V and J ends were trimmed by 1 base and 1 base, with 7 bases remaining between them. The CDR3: CASSLDRSQETQYF. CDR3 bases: TGTGCCAGCAGCTTAGACAGGAGCCAAGAGACCCAGTACTTC.